The entry below gives a single TCR beta chain sequence along with its context. As yet, its antigen is unknown. The data derive from a study of T cell responses to AZD1222 COVID-19 vaccine. Whole-study context: The study pooled second doses at about 4 or about 12 weeks. Study-wide findings and caveats: The study found vaccine-associated CD4 TCRs spanning spike, dominant at 160-218 and 743-854. Nearly half of spike-specific TCRs reportedly target unmutated variant regions. Donor demographics were predominantly white British with a female majority; clonal diversity may be underestimated.

Method: immunoSEQ multiplex PCR; TCRdb's copy keeps in-frame clones and lacks some. The data hold roughly 100,000 clones, with over 70% observed a single time. Trimming removed 5 bases from V and 3 bases from J, with 12 bases in between. CDR1 is SGHTA, CDR2 FQGNSA, per germline. This CDR3 is built from 14 residues. This receptor was obtained from an adult in good health. The sample consisted of peripheral blood, taken on day 0 of AZD1222 vaccination. This sequence joins TRBV7-2 and TRBJ2-3; D might be TRBD2 (6 bases). The CDR3 DNA sequence: TGTGCCAGCAGCCTTGGGACTTGGACAGATACGCAGTATTTT. Translation gives CASSLGTWTDTQYF.